This T cell receptor beta chain was captured in a study of regulatory T cells in long-lasting Graves disease. The CDR3 has 14 amino acids. Germline V gene data show CDR1 as SEHNR and CDR2 as FQNEAQ (reference sequence). J lost 5 bases, V lost 5 bases, and 7 bases had no gene match. A few counts support this clonotype. In building TCR beta libraries, iRepertoire HTBI primers were used together with Arm-PCR of CDR3 regions. TCRdb ran MiXCR on the multiplex PCR reads and lists one entry per CDR3 protein. The data hold 700,000 or so distinct CDR3 sequences, with 30% observed a single time. Time point meaning: persistent/refractory GD, antithyroid drugs over 5 years with positive TRAb. PBMCs were the source of the RNA used for TCR sequencing.

The sequence was obtained from a female donor with Graves disease. This sequence joins TRBV7-9 and TRBJ2-7; TRBD1 aligns across 9 bases. The sample was peripheral blood mononuclear cells (PBMCs), taken when the disease was refractory, from a patient treated with antithyroid drugs. CDR3: CASSLDRGNDEQYF. In nucleotides, the CDR3 is TGTGCCAGCAGCCTAGACAGGGGGAACGACGAGCAGTACTTC. The full variable domain, with the rest looked up from reference TRBV7-9 and TRBJ2-7, is DTGVSQNPRHKITKRGQNVTFRCDPISEHNRLYWYRQTLGQGPEFLTYFQNEAQLEKSRLLSDRFSAERPKGSFSTLEIQRTEQGDSAMYLCASSLDRGNDEQYFGPGTRLTVT.